This TCR beta chain was found in a study of beta chain features in type 1 diabetes. Study as a whole: Sorted cells from all samples, numbering about 99,000,000, were examined. General study results and limits: There was a moderate but significant shortening of TCRB CDR3s in all four CD4+ subsets of Type 1 diabetes patients.

This clone came up a few times. Its antigen is unknown. Expressed TCRB transcripts were sequenced after all isolated RNA was converted to cDNA. Clones were read by immunoSEQ multiplex PCR, and TCRdb kept only the in-frame ones, dropping some. The sample holds more than 200,000 clones; roughly 17% are singletons and the top ten take approximately 0.086%. This CDR3 has 15 residues. Trimming cost V 3 bases and J 1 base, with 7 bases left between them. Germline assignment: CDR1 LGHNA and CDR2 YNFKEQ. The specimen was naive CD4+ T cells from blood. This receptor was identified in a man aged 30 to 39 with type 1 diabetes. The chain uses TRBV4-2 and TRBJ2-6; no firm D call. The CDR3 DNA reads as TGTGCCAGCAGCCAGGCGCGGTCTGGGGCCAACGTCCTGACTTTC. This encodes CASSQARSGANVLTF.